Listed below are T cell receptor beta chains from one sample, sequenced in a study of early T cells in non-severe SARS-CoV-2 infection. Each CDR3 protein is one row after TCRdb ran MiXCR on the 5' RACE reads. The data contain more than 90,000 distinct CDR3 sequences, approximately 10% of them singletons. Sequenced material: whole blood. The receptors stem from an adult who was a healthcare worker with PCR-confirmed SARS-CoV-2 infection or an uninfected control (not recorded which). Both conserved end residues are trimmed from each CDR3. Each record gives: V gene, D gene, CDR3 protein. A D gene is named only where the DNA matches it firmly.

V gene: TRBV5-1
D gene: TRBD1
CDR3 protein: ASSIRQGDYEQY

V gene: TRBV5-1
D gene: NA
CDR3 protein: ASTFEAPAAGNTIY

V gene: TRBV20-1
D gene: TRBD2
CDR3 protein: SARDAYPGTSGTRTDTQY

V gene: TRBV4-1
D gene: NA
CDR3 protein: ASSQVKGDEQF

V gene: TRBV6-6
D gene: NA
CDR3 protein: ASSRGPGEAF

V gene: TRBV5-1
D gene: NA
CDR3 protein: ASSPAGRLTDTQY

V gene: TRBV29-1
D gene: NA
CDR3 protein: SGGGQINTEAF

V gene: TRBV2
D gene: TRBD1
CDR3 protein: AIRQGRGAF

V gene: TRBV12-3/TRBV12-4
D gene: TRBD1
CDR3 protein: ASSLWDRGSNQPQH

V gene: TRBV19
D gene: NA
CDR3 protein: ASSPGAMTEAF

V gene: TRBV6-5
D gene: NA
CDR3 protein: ASSSMGGLRNEQF

V gene: TRBV29-1
D gene: NA
CDR3 protein: SVELAGLNTGELF

V gene: TRBV6-5
D gene: NA
CDR3 protein: ASSRGGRSGTEVF

V gene: TRBV9
D gene: NA
CDR3 protein: ASTRIGASEAF

V gene: TRBV7-9
D gene: NA
CDR3 protein: ASSPAAALLNEKLF

V gene: TRBV2
D gene: NA
CDR3 protein: ASSLRSNQPQH